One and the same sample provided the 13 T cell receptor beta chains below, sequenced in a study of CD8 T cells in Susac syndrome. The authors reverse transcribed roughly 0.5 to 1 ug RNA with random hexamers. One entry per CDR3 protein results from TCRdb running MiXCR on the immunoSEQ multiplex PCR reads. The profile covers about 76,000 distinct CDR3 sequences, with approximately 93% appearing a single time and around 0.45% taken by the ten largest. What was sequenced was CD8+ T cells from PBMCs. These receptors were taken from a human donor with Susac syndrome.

The DNA for the CDR3 is TGTGCCAGCAGTTTACGGGAGCTGGTAAATGAGCAGTTCTTC. Its protein product is CASSLRELVNEQFF. The V gene is TRBV12-3 or TRBV12-4, the J gene TRBJ2-1; possible D gene TRBD2, 6 bases. V shed 2 bases and J shed 7 bases, with 12 bases lying between them. This CDR3 has 14 residues.

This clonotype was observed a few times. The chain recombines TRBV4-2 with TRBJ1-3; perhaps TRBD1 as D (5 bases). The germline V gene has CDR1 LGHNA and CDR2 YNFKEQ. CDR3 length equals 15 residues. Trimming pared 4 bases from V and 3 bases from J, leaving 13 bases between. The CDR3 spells CASSPSPTDGNTIYF. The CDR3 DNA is TGTGCCAGCAGCCCATCCCCGACAGATGGAAACACCATATATTTT.

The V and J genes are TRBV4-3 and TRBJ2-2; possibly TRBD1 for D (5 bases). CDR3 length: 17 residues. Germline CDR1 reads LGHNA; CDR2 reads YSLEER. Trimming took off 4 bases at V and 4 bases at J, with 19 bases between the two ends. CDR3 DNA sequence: TGCGCCAGCAGCCGGGAAAAACAGGTTTTTTCCACCGGGGAGCTGTTTTTT. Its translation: CASSREKQVFSTGELFF.

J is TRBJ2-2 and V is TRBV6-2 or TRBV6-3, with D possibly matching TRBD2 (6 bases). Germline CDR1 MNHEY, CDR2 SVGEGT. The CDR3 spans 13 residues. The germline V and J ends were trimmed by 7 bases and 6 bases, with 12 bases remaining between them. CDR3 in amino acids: CASTKPGAGELFF. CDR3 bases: TGTGCCAGCACTAAACCGGGGGCCGGGGAGCTGTTTTTT.

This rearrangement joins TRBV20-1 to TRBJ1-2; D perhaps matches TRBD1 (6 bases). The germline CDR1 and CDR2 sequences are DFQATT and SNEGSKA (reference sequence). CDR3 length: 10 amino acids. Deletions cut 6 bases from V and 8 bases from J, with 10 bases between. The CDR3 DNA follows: TGCAGTGCCGAGGGGGACGGCTACACCTTC. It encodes CSAEGDGYTF.

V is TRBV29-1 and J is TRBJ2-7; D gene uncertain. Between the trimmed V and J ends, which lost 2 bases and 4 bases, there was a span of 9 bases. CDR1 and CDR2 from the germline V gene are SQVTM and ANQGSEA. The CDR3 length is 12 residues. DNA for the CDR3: TGCAGCGTTGAATCGGACGGTTACGAGCAGTACTTC. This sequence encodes CSVESDGYEQYF.

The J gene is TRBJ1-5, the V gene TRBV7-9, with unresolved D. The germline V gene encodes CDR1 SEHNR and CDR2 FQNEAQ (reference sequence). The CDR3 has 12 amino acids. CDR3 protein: CATRRGNQPQHF. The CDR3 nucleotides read TGTGCTACGCGGCGGGGCAATCAGCCCCAGCATTTT.

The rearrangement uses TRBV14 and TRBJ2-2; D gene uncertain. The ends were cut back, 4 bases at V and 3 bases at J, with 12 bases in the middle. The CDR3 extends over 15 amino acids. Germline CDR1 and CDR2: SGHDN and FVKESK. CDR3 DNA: TGTGCCAGCAGCCGGCGTGGCGCCGACACCGGGGAGCTGTTTTTT. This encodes CASSRRGADTGELFF.

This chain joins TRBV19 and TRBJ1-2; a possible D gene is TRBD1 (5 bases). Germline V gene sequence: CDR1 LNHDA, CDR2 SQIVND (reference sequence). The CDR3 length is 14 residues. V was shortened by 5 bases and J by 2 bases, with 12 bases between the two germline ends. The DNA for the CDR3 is TGTGCCAGTAGTCTGGGACCGGGCAACTATGGCTACACCTTC. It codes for CASSLGPGNYGYTF. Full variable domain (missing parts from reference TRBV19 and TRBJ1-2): DGGITQSPKYLFRKEGQNVTLSCEQNLNHDAMYWYRQDPGQGLRLIYYSQIVNDFQKGDIAEGYSVSREKKESFPLTVTSAQKNPTAFYLCASSLGPGNYGYTFGSGTRLTVV.

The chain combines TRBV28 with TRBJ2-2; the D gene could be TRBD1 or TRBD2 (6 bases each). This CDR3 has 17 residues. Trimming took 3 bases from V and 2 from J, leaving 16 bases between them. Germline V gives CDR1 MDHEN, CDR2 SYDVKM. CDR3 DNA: TGTGCCAGCAGTTTGGGGTATCGGGGGCTAAACACCGGGGAGCTGTTTTTT. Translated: CASSLGYRGLNTGELFF.

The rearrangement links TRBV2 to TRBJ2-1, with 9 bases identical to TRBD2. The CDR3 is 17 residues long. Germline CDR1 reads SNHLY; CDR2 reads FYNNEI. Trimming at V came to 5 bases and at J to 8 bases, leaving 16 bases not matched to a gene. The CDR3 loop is CASSFPRRREGFDEQFF. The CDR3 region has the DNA TGTGCCAGCAGTTTTCCCCGTCGGCGGGAGGGGTTCGATGAGCAGTTCTTC.

Written as DNA, the CDR3 is TGCAGTGCTAGAGAGGGACAGGGGAGCTCTGGGGCCAACGTCCTGACTTTC. This sequence encodes CSAREGQGSSGANVLTF. J is TRBJ2-6 and V is TRBV20-1; 10 bases fit TRBD1. This CDR3 spans 17 amino acids. Germline V gene sequence: CDR1 DFQATT, CDR2 SNEGSKA (reference sequence). The J segment lost 0 bases and the V segment lost 0 bases, leaving 2 bases of the junction unmatched.

CDR3: CAIPFQGSGGELFF. The CDR3 region has the DNA TGTGCCATCCCCTTCCAGGGATCTGGCGGGGAGCTGTTTTTT. The chain recombines TRBV10-3 with TRBJ2-2; D may be TRBD1 (5 bases). The CDR3 consists of 14 residues. CDR1 and CDR2 (germline): ENHRY, SYGVKD. V was trimmed by 8 bases and J by 7 bases, leaving 17 bases between them.